The next 18 T cell receptor beta chains were all read from a single sample in a study of CD8 T cells in ankylosing spondylitis. TCRdb ran MiXCR on the 5' RACE reads and lists one entry per CDR3 protein. The table shows over 75,000 distinct CDR3 sequences, with about 9% occurring only once. The sample taken for sequencing was blood, either unsorted or a sorted T cell fraction (not recorded which). Source of these receptors: a male donor with ankylosing spondylitis or in good health (not recorded which).

This clonotype was counted many times. V usage is TRBV20-1 and J usage is TRBJ2-5; possible D gene TRBD2, 5 bases. The CDR3 loop spans 13 amino acids. V lost 7 bases and J 5 bases, leaving 17 bases between the germline ends. The V gene's germline CDR1 is DFQATT and CDR2 SNEGSKA (reference sequence). The CDR3 here is CSGRAPIGETQYF. For the CDR3, the DNA is TGCAGTGGGCGGGCCCCGATCGGCGAGACCCAGTACTTC.

Concerning this clonotype: A clone one base away is much larger, so this may be a read error. The chain couples TRBV24-1 to TRBJ2-5; 9 nucleotides match TRBD2. There are 13 residues in the CDR3. Germline values: CDR1 KGHDR, CDR2 SFDVKD. V lost 7 bases and J lost 5; bases outside the gene matches: 4. The DNA of the CDR3 is TGTGCCACCAGCCGCGGACTAGCGGAGACCCAGTACTTC. This sequence encodes CATSRGLAETQYF.

This clonotype showed up many times. The rearrangement joins TRBV5-1 to TRBJ2-1; D is perhaps TRBD2 (5 bases). V was trimmed by 0 bases and J by 7 bases, leaving 8 bases between them. Germline assignment: CDR1 SGHRS and CDR2 YFSETQ. This CDR3 spans 13 amino acids. CDR3 nucleotide sequence: TGCGCCAGCAGCTTGGCGGGGAGTAATGAGCAGTTCTTC. This encodes CASSLAGSNEQFF.

This clonotype was counted at least ten times. J is TRBJ2-1 and V is TRBV29-1, with unresolved D. CDR1 is SQVTM, CDR2 ANQGSEA, per germline. The CDR3 sequence is 13 residues long. Trimming took 2 bases from V and 9 from J, leaving 14 bases between them. CDR3 loop: CSVEWTQLGEQFF. For the CDR3, the DNA is TGCAGCGTTGAATGGACCCAGCTGGGTGAGCAGTTCTTC.

The sample holds many counts of this clonotype. The J gene is TRBJ2-7, the V gene TRBV15; perhaps TRBD2 as D (5 bases). This CDR3 has 14 residues. In germline, CDR1 is LNHNV, CDR2 YYDKDF (reference sequence). V lost 6 bases to trimming and J lost 0 bases, with 12 bases between them. CDR3 coding DNA: TGTGCCACCAGAGCGGCGACCCGCTCCTACGAGCAGTACTTC. Translating it yields CATRAATRSYEQYF.

This clonotype was detected many times. The chain couples TRBV5-1 to TRBJ2-5; a possible D gene is TRBD1 (6 bases). Trimming removed 2 bases at V and 0 bases at J, with 11 bases between. The CDR3 has 15 residues. The germline gives CDR1 SGHRS, CDR2 YFSETQ. The CDR3 DNA is TGCGCCAGCAGCTTCACCCGGGACAACCAAGAGACCCAGTACTTC. It is translated as CASSFTRDNQETQYF. Together with reference TRBV5-1 and TRBJ2-5, the CDR3 gives the full variable domain: KAGVTQTPRYLIKTRGQQVTLSCSPISGHRSVSWYQQTPGQGLQFLFEYFSETQRNKGNFPGRFSGRQFSNSRSEMNVSTLELGDSALYLCASSFTRDNQETQYFGPGTRLLVL.

At least ten counts were recorded for this clonotype. This chain uses TRBV5-1 with TRBJ2-3; the match to TRBD2 covers 8 bases. The CDR3 covers 15 residues. Germline values: CDR1 SGHRS, CDR2 YFSETQ. V was pared by 0 bases and J by 1 base, with 1 base of the junction left unmatched. The CDR3 region has the DNA TGCGCCAGCAGCTTGGCCGGGGGGGGCACAGATACGCAGTATTTT. This encodes CASSLAGGGTDTQYF.

This clonotype occurred many times. The chain recombines TRBV20-1 with TRBJ1-2; D gene unclear. Germline V gives CDR1 DFQATT, CDR2 SNEGSKA (reference sequence). The CDR3 extends over 13 amino acids. The V end was cut by 6 bases, the J end by 1 base, with 12 bases between. CDR3 in DNA: TGCAGTGCACCCGGGCAGGTTAACTATGGCTACACCTTC. Amino acid sequence: CSAPGQVNYGYTF.

Ten or more counts support this clonotype. The chain joins TRBV3-1 to TRBJ2-1, with TRBD2 as a possible D gene (6 bases). This CDR3 contains 12 residues. Germline V gene data show CDR1 as LGHDT and CDR2 as YNNKEL (reference sequence). Trimming took 1 base from V and 9 from J, leaving 7 bases between them. The CDR3 sequence: CASSQARGEQFF. The CDR3 DNA reads TGTGCCAGCAGCCAAGCGCGGGGTGAGCAGTTCTTC.

V usage is TRBV20-1 and J usage is TRBJ1-5, with D maybe TRBD1 (6 bases). Per germline, CDR1 DFQATT and CDR2 SNEGSKA (reference sequence). V shed 0 bases and J shed 6 bases, with 15 bases lying between them. The CDR3 spans 15 residues. The CDR3 DNA follows: TGCAGTGCTAGAGAGAGGGGGGCGCCGGGTCAGCCCCAGCATTTT. Amino acid sequence: CSARERGAPGQPQHF.

This clonotype was detected many times. This sequence joins TRBV28 and TRBJ2-1; no firm D call. Trimming cost V 2 bases and J 11 bases, with 19 bases left between them. This CDR3 is built from 15 residues. CDR1 is MDHEN, CDR2 SYDVKM, per germline. CDR3 nucleotides: TGTGCCAGCAGTTTACAAACCACGGACGGTGTCAAGCAGTTCTTC. Translating gives CASSLQTTDGVKQFF. The full variable domain, with the rest looked up from reference TRBV28 and TRBJ2-1, is DVKVTQSSRYLVKRTGEKVFLECVQDMDHENMFWYRQDPGLGLRLIYFSYDVKMKEKGDIPEGYSVSREKKERFSLILESASTNQTSMYLCASSLQTTDGVKQFFGPGTRLTVL.

This clonotype was observed at least ten times. The rearrangement links TRBV5-4 to TRBJ1-1; unclear D gene. Trimming pared 0 bases from V and 2 bases from J, leaving 8 bases between. The CDR3 covers 14 residues. CDR1 SGHNT and CDR2 YYREEE come from the germline V gene (reference sequence). DNA for the CDR3: TGTGCCAGCAGCTTGGACAGTTTTAACACTGAAGCTTTCTTT. It codes for CASSLDSFNTEAFF.

This clonotype was found many times. The chain carries TRBV27 and TRBJ1-1; unclear D gene. The CDR3 is 15 residues long. The germline V and J ends were trimmed by 7 bases and 1 base, with 16 bases remaining between them. Germline V lookup: CDR1 MNHEY, CDR2 SMNVEV (reference sequence). DNA of the CDR3: TGTGCCAGCAAACGACTAGACACACCGAACACTGAAGCTTTCTTT. Its protein is CASKRLDTPNTEAFF.

Of note for this clonotype: With a much larger clone just one base away, this may be a read error. The chain uses TRBV5-4 and TRBJ2-7, with a possible D match to TRBD2 (5 bases). This CDR3 has 16 amino acids. Germline V gives CDR1 SGHNT, CDR2 YYREEE (reference sequence). CDR3 coding DNA: TGTACCAGCAGCTCCTCCCGCCTAGCCCAGAACTACGAGCAGTACTTC. Translation: CTSSSSRLAQNYEQYF.

There are many counts of this clonotype. This sequence joins TRBV3-1 and TRBJ2-3, with D perhaps matching TRBD1 (7 bases). Trimming took 1 base from V and 2 from J, leaving 10 bases between them. In germline, CDR1 is LGHDT, CDR2 YNNKEL (reference sequence). This CDR3 has 15 amino acids. The chain's CDR3 is CASSQARGVTDTQYF. The DNA for the CDR3 is TGTGCCAGCAGCCAAGCCAGGGGGGTCACAGATACGCAGTATTTT.

This clonotype was counted ten times or more. This rearrangement joins TRBV6-2 or TRBV6-3 to TRBJ2-5; D call uncertain. CDR1 and CDR2 (germline): MNHEY, SVGEGT. The CDR3 runs 16 residues. V lost 4 bases and J 3 bases, leaving 18 bases between the germline ends. The CDR3 DNA follows: TGTGCCAGCAGTTCTACTCAAGAAGCTAAGAAAGAGACCCAGTACTTC. As protein: CASSSTQEAKKETQYF.

This clonotype was counted many times. V and J are TRBV7-8 and TRBJ2-7, with 9 positions matching TRBD2. The V segment lost 0 bases and the J segment 0 bases; nucleotides outside the gene matches: 3. This CDR3 is 16 amino acids long. In germline, CDR1 is SGHVS, CDR2 FQNEAQ. The CDR3 loop reads CASSLAGGGASYEQYF. The CDR3, as DNA: TGTGCCAGCAGCTTAGCGGGCGGGGGGGCCTCCTACGAGCAGTACTTC.

This clonotype showed up just a few times. The rearrangement uses TRBV19 and TRBJ2-1, with D perhaps TRBD2 (6 bases). Trimming removed 9 bases at V and 7 bases at J, with 13 bases between. CDR1 is LNHDA and CDR2 is SQIVND in the germline V gene (reference sequence). This CDR3 has 12 residues. CDR3 sequence reads: CASTGSGNEQFF. The CDR3 DNA is TGTGCCAGCACCGGGAGTGGAAATGAGCAGTTCTTC. The variable domain in full, with the rest retrieved from reference TRBV19 and TRBJ2-1, is DGGITQSPKYLFRKEGQNVTLSCEQNLNHDAMYWYRQDPGQGLRLIYYSQIVNDFQKGDIAEGYSVSREKKESFPLTVTSAQKNPTAFYLCASTGSGNEQFFGPGTRLTVL.